The 14 T cell receptor beta chains below were found in one sample sequenced in a study of blood T cell repertoires in COVID-19. Assay: immunoSEQ multiplex PCR; the TCRdb copy retains only in-frame clones and omits some. The profile shows 110,000 to 150,000 clones, about three quarters of them singletons. Sequencing input: peripheral blood. The receptor set was obtained from an elderly man with acute or convalescent COVID-19.

This clone has only a few counts. The chain uses TRBV5-4 and TRBJ2-2; 7 bases align to TRBD2. Germline CDR1 SGHNT, CDR2 YYREEE (reference sequence). V trimming: 5 bases; J trimming: 2 bases; junction bases outside the gene matches: 6. The CDR3 is 15 residues long. In DNA form, the CDR3 reads TGTGCCAGCAGTTCCGGGACTACCAACACCGGGGAGCTGTTTTTT. It specifies CASSSGTTNTGELFF. The full variable domain, its missing parts supplied by reference TRBV5-4 and TRBJ2-2, is ETGVTQSPTHLIKTRGQQVTLRCSSQSGHNTVSWYQQALGQGPQFIFQYYREEENGRGNFPPRFSGLQFPNYSSELNVNALELDDSALYLCASSSGTTNTGELFFGEGSRLTVL.

The chain joins TRBV28 to TRBJ1-2; D unclear. Per the germline V gene, CDR1 is MDHEN and CDR2 is SYDVKM. The CDR3 covers 14 residues. V lost 3 bases and J 6 bases, leaving 14 bases between the germline ends. This chain's CDR3 is CASSFPRESDGYTF. The CDR3 DNA is TGTGCCAGCAGTTTCCCTCGGGAGTCAGATGGCTACACCTTC.

The chain is built from TRBV6-5 and TRBJ1-1; no firm D call. Germline CDR1 is MNHEY and CDR2 is SVGAGI. V lost 4 bases and J lost 5, with 14 bases in between. This CDR3 is built from 14 residues. CDR3 sequence: CASSSTTGWTEAFF. CDR3 DNA sequence: TGTGCCAGCAGTTCTACGACGGGTTGGACTGAAGCTTTCTTT.

The genes are TRBV5-1 and TRBJ1-2; D is unclear. CDR3 size: 13 residues. Trimming removed 0 bases at V and 3 bases at J, with 6 bases between. CDR1 and CDR2 from the germline V gene are SGHRS and YFSETQ. CDR3 sequence reads: CASSLEAHYGYTF. The CDR3 bases are TGCGCCAGCAGCTTGGAAGCTCACTATGGCTACACCTTC.

This clone was detected a few times. J is TRBJ2-2 and V is TRBV7-7; 9 bases fit TRBD2. This CDR3 has 15 residues. The germline V gene has CDR1 SSHAT and CDR2 FNYEAQ (reference sequence). V trimming: 4 bases; J trimming: 3 bases; junction bases outside the gene matches: 3. The CDR3 sequence is CASSSERGDTGELFF. As DNA, the CDR3 is TGTGCCAGCAGCTCTGAGCGGGGGGACACCGGGGAGCTGTTTTTT.

The gene calls are TRBV25-1 and TRBJ2-3; D is perhaps TRBD1 (5 bases). This CDR3 has 14 residues. Trimming took off 3 bases at V and 4 bases at J, with 11 bases between the two ends. Looked up from germline, CDR1 is MGHDK and CDR2 is SYGVNS. CDR3 in amino acids: CASSEVKGSDTQYF. The CDR3 DNA reads as TGTGCCAGCAGTGAGGTAAAGGGGTCAGATACGCAGTATTTT.

This rearrangement joins TRBV28 to TRBJ2-1; 11 bases agree with TRBD2. The germline V gene encodes CDR1 MDHEN and CDR2 SYDVKM. J was trimmed by 4 bases and V by 6 bases; bases with no gene match: 8. The CDR3 has 16 residues. CDR3 in amino acids: CASRPTSGGSYNEQFF. CDR3 nucleotide sequence: TGTGCCAGCAGGCCCACTAGCGGGGGCTCGTACAATGAGCAGTTCTTC.

The chain has TRBV3-1 (or the pseudogene TRBV3-2) and TRBJ2-3; 10 bases map to TRBD2. Germline V gene lookup returns CDR1 LGHDT and CDR2 YNNKEL (reference sequence). The V gene end was trimmed by 3 bases and the J gene end by 0 bases; junction bases not matched to a gene: 18. This CDR3 is 21 amino acids long. The DNA of the CDR3 is TGTGCCAGCAGCCATAGCGGTCGCGTTAGCGGGGGGATGACTAGCACAGATACGCAGTATTTT. Residues: CASSHSGRVSGGMTSTDTQYF.

The chain recombines TRBV7-2 with TRBJ2-5, with D possibly matching TRBD2 (8 bases). This CDR3 contains 15 residues. CDR1 is SGHTA and CDR2 is FQGNSA in the germline V gene. V was clipped by 5 bases and J by 5 bases, with 18 bases between them. As DNA, the CDR3 is TGTGCCAGCAGCGGTTATGCGGGGGGACAGGAGACCCAGTACTTC. Its protein product is CASSGYAGGQETQYF.

Ten or more counts support this clone. This chain links TRBV5-1 with TRBJ2-3, with TRBD1 as a possible D gene (7 bases). From germline, CDR1 is SGHRS and CDR2 YFSETQ. The CDR3 runs 18 residues. Trimming took 3 bases from V and 5 from J, leaving 25 bases between them. As DNA, the CDR3 is TGCGCCAGCAGCTCCCTCCCTGCGGGGACAGTGTCACAAGATACGCAGTATTTT. This gives the protein CASSSLPAGTVSQDTQYF. The full variable domain, rest sourced from reference TRBV5-1 and TRBJ2-3, is KAGVTQTPRYLIKTRGQQVTLSCSPISGHRSVSWYQQTPGQGLQFLFEYFSETQRNKGNFPGRFSGRQFSNSRSEMNVSTLELGDSALYLCASSSLPAGTVSQDTQYFGPGTRLTVL.

The CDR3 spells CASSNSGLGGNQPQHF. CDR3 sequence (DNA): TGCGCCAGCAGCAACTCCGGGCTGGGAGGCAATCAGCCCCAGCATTTT. This chain connects TRBV4-1 to TRBJ1-5; D gene uncertain. The germline gives CDR1 MGHRA, CDR2 YSYEKL. This CDR3 has 16 residues. Deletions cut 5 bases from V and 2 bases from J, with 16 bases between.

The gene calls are TRBV6-2 or TRBV6-3 and TRBJ1-2, with D possibly being TRBD1 (5 bases). Between the trimmed V and J ends, which lost 3 bases and 5 bases, there was a span of 16 bases. The CDR3 loop spans 15 amino acids. Germline CDR1 is MNHEY and CDR2 is SVGEGT. The CDR3 sequence: CASSYSGTGRYGYTF. CDR3 coding DNA: TGTGCCAGCAGTTATTCTGGCACAGGACGGTATGGCTACACCTTC.

Written as DNA, the CDR3 is TGTGCCAGCAGTGAAACTCGAACCTACGAGCAGTACTTC. Protein sequence: CASSETRTYEQYF. This chain links TRBV6-1 with TRBJ2-7, with D hard to call. The CDR3 has 13 amino acids. Trimming stripped 2 bases from V and 2 bases from J, with 7 bases between. Germline assignment: CDR1 MNHNS and CDR2 SASEGT.

The V and J genes are TRBV5-1 and TRBJ2-1, with 7 bases lining up with TRBD1. Germline V gives CDR1 SGHRS, CDR2 YFSETQ. The length of the CDR3 is 16 residues. V was clipped by 4 bases and J by 8 bases; unmatched bases: 15. CDR3 DNA sequence: TGCGCCAGCAGCCTAAGATCGGGACAGATCGAGTATGAGCAGTTCTTC. Translating it yields CASSLRSGQIEYEQFF. Complete variable domain (other parts from reference TRBV5-1 and TRBJ2-1): KAGVTQTPRYLIKTRGQQVTLSCSPISGHRSVSWYQQTPGQGLQFLFEYFSETQRNKGNFPGRFSGRQFSNSRSEMNVSTLELGDSALYLCASSLRSGQIEYEQFFGPGTRLTVL.